This passage covers 14 T cell receptor beta chains from one sample sequenced in a study of response to subunit inactivated influenza vaccine. TCRdb independently ran MiXCR on the RT-PCR reads; one entry per CDR3 protein. The table lists hundreds of thousands of distinct CDR3 sequences, roughly 12% of them singletons. This specimen was PBMCs from blood, taken on the day of vaccination. The receptors derive from a man between 45 and 60 years old who received an inactivated influenza vaccine.

The chain links TRBV3-1 to TRBJ2-3, with D tentatively TRBD1 (5 bases). The V end lost 4 bases, the J end lost 0 bases, and 14 bases lay between the germline ends. Germline V gene lookup returns CDR1 LGHDT and CDR2 YNNKEL (reference sequence). CDR3 length: 16 residues. CDR3 in DNA: TGTGCCAGCAGCCCGCTGGGTGGGGCTAGCACAGATACGCAGTATTTT. Protein product: CASSPLGGASTDTQYF.

This clonotype was counted many times. This chain uses TRBV24-1 with TRBJ2-1, with D perhaps TRBD2 (6 bases). Germline CDR1 reads KGHDR; CDR2 reads SFDVKD. The V and J ends lost 2 bases and 6 bases respectively, with 13 bases between them. The CDR3 loop spans 15 amino acids. The CDR3 is CATSDYSLAGNEQFF. CDR3 nucleotides: TGTGCCACCAGTGATTATTCACTAGCAGGCAATGAGCAGTTCTTC.

This chain uses TRBV28 with TRBJ1-6, with 8 bases aligning to TRBD1. V lost 5 bases and J lost 5; bases outside the gene matches: 8. Germline-derived CDR1 and CDR2 are MDHEN and SYDVKM. The CDR3 is 16 amino acids. CDR3 region: CASSKSTGGNNSPLHF. CDR3 in DNA: TGTGCCAGCAGTAAGAGCACAGGGGGAAATAATTCACCCCTCCACTTT.

The J gene is TRBJ1-5, the V gene TRBV7-6; no clear D. CDR3 length: 13 amino acids. Trimming took off 5 bases at V and 6 bases at J, with 11 bases between the two ends. Germline lookup yields CDR1 SGHVS and CDR2 FNYEAQ. The CDR3 bases are TGTGCCAGCAGCCCTCACGAGGGTCAGCCCCAGCATTTT. Its protein is CASSPHEGQPQHF.

This clonotype was counted between two and nine times. The rearrangement links TRBV5-1 to TRBJ2-2; D possibly corresponds to TRBD2 (6 bases). Germline V gene lookup returns CDR1 SGHRS and CDR2 YFSETQ. This CDR3 is built from 16 residues. Trimming removed 7 bases from V and 0 bases from J, with 16 bases in between. CDR3 nucleotide sequence: TGCGCCAGCCGCCATCGGGAGATCGCGAACACCGGGGAGCTGTTTTTT. As protein: CASRHREIANTGELFF.

This clonotype was recorded a few times. The V gene is TRBV7-9, the J gene TRBJ2-7, with D maybe TRBD1 (5 bases). Looked up from germline, CDR1 is SEHNR and CDR2 is FQNEAQ (reference sequence). The V and J ends lost 3 bases and 5 bases respectively, with 14 bases between them. The CDR3 contains 14 residues. As DNA, the CDR3 is TGTGCCAGCAGCTTCTCAGGGTTCGTCGACGAGCAGTACTTC. Residues: CASSFSGFVDEQYF.

The V gene is TRBV6-5, the J gene TRBJ2-7; a possible D gene is TRBD2 (5 bases). Germline V gene sequence: CDR1 MNHEY, CDR2 SVGAGI. V was shortened by 0 bases and J by 3 bases, with 9 bases between the two germline ends. The CDR3 is 14 amino acids. The CDR3 loop reads CASSYSLEGYEQYF. CDR3 DNA sequence: TGTGCCAGCAGTTACTCCCTAGAGGGCTACGAGCAGTACTTC.

This clonotype has a handful of counts. The chain joins TRBV7-2 to TRBJ2-7; possible D gene TRBD1, 6 bases. This CDR3 contains 15 residues. The germline V gene has CDR1 SGHTA and CDR2 FQGNSA. Trimming cost V 5 bases and J 2 bases, with 16 bases left between them. CDR3: CASSPTRTVPYEQYF. In DNA, the CDR3 is TGTGCCAGCAGCCCGACTCGGACAGTTCCCTACGAGCAGTACTTC. Full variable domain (rest looked up from reference TRBV7-2 and TRBJ2-7): GAGVSQSPSNKVTEKGKDVELRCDPISGHTALYWYRQSLGQGLEFLIYFQGNSAPDKSGLPSDRFSAERTGGSVSTLTIQRTQQEDSAVYLCASSPTRTVPYEQYFGPGTRLTVT.

The chain carries TRBV7-9 and TRBJ2-1; either TRBD1 or TRBD2 may supply D (5 bases each). Trimming took off 2 bases at V and 5 bases at J, with 16 bases between the two ends. The CDR3 has 16 residues. Per the germline V gene, CDR1 is SEHNR and CDR2 is FQNEAQ (reference sequence). CDR3 loop: CASSLPGRGKDNEQFF. In nucleotides, the CDR3 is TGTGCCAGCAGCTTACCGGGACGGGGAAAAGACAATGAGCAGTTCTTC.

This clonotype came up a few times. The chain carries TRBV29-1 and TRBJ1-2; 7 bases map to TRBD1. The germline V gene encodes CDR1 SQVTM and CDR2 ANQGSEA. The V segment lost 4 bases and the J segment 7 bases; nucleotides outside the gene matches: 3. CDR3 length: 11 residues. CDR3 sequence reads: CSVGTGRGYTF. CDR3 in DNA: TGCAGCGTTGGGACAGGCCGTGGCTACACCTTC.

This chain connects TRBV4-1 to TRBJ1-5; TRBD1 matches at 7 bases. J gave up 4 bases and V 0 bases, and 9 bases lay outside the gene matches. Germline loops: CDR1 MGHRA, CDR2 YSYEKL. CDR3 length equals 17 residues. CDR3 DNA: TGCGCCAGCAGCCAAGATCCCCGACAGGGCCGGAATCAGCCCCAGCATTTT. The encoded protein is CASSQDPRQGRNQPQHF.

In this sample, this clonotype turned up many times. The genes are TRBV9 and TRBJ2-1, with 7 bases fitting TRBD2. The CDR3 has 15 residues. Germline V lookup: CDR1 SGDLS, CDR2 YYNGEE. Trimming took 0 bases from V and 7 from J; bases not matched to a gene: 7. The CDR3 region is CASSVGTSGPNEQFF. DNA for the CDR3: TGTGCCAGCAGCGTAGGGACTAGTGGGCCAAATGAGCAGTTCTTC. Combining the CDR3 with reference TRBV9 and TRBJ2-1 gives the whole variable domain DSGVTQTPKHLITATGQRVTLRCSPRSGDLSVYWYQQSLDQGLQFLIQYYNGEERAKGNILERFSAQQFPDLHSELNLSSLELGDSALYFCASSVGTSGPNEQFFGPGTRLTVL.

This clonotype was recorded at least ten times. V usage is TRBV12-3 or TRBV12-4 and J usage is TRBJ2-3; D gene uncertain. This CDR3 is 13 amino acids long. V was shortened by 5 bases and J by 0 bases, with 6 bases between the two germline ends. The CDR3 region is CASSQVSTDTQYF. The CDR3 DNA is TGTGCCAGCAGTCAGGTTAGCACAGATACGCAGTATTTT.

V and J are TRBV7-2 and TRBJ1-6; unclear D gene. Trimming shortened V by 1 base and J by 5 bases, and 12 bases separated the two germline ends. The CDR3 has 16 amino acids. Germline values: CDR1 SGHTA, CDR2 FQGNSA. CDR3 DNA sequence: TGTGCCAGCAGCTTAGACTACTGGGCGGATAATTCACCCCTCCACTTT. It codes for CASSLDYWADNSPLHF.